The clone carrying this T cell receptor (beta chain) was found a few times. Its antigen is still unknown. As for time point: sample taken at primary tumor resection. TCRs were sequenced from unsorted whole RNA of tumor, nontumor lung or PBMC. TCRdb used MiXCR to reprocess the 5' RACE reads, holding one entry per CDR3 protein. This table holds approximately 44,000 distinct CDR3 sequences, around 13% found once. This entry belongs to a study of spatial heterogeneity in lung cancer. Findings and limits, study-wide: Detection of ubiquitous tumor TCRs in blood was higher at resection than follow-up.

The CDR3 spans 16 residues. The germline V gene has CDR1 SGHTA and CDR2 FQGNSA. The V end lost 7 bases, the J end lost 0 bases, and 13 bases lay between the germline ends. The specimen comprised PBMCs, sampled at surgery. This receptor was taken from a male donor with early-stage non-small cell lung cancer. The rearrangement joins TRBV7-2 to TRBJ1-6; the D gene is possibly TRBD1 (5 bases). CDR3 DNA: TGTGCCAGCACTCTTCGGGGGAGCTCCTATAATTCACCCCTCCACTTT. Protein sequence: CASTLRGSSYNSPLHF.